The present T cell receptor beta chain was sequenced within a study of cytomegalovirus exposure and HLA in healthy donors. Regarding the study as a whole: Indistinguishability led to the exclusion of some V segments, TRBV6-2 and TRBV6-3 included. The records held CMV serostatus as the only immune exposure information. A prior analysis recorded that most TCR beta V segments were productive about 87% or about 30% of the time.

A remark on this clone: Its antigen is currently unknown.

The germline V gene encodes CDR1 KGHSH and CDR2 LQKENI. V gave up 0 bases and J gave up 9 bases, with 18 bases separating them. The CDR3 extends over 16 amino acids. Amplification used 60 Vbeta primers and 13 Jbeta primers. Clones were read by immunoSEQ multiplex PCR, and TCRdb kept only the in-frame ones, dropping some. Of 310,000 or so clones in the sample, around nine tenths are singletons; the top ten hold approximately 2.2%. The rearrangement joins TRBV18 to TRBJ1-5; D perhaps matches TRBD1 (5 bases). The sequenced sample consisted of PBMCs. The sequence was collected from a woman aged 18-29 years in good health and CMV-seronegative. CDR3 sequence reads: CASSPPGERGRRPQHF. The DNA for the CDR3 is TGTGCCAGCTCACCACCAGGAGAAAGGGGAAGAAGGCCCCAGCATTTT.